This T cell receptor (beta chain) is drawn from a study of regulatory T cells in long-lasting Graves disease. General observations from the study: TCR diversity was lower in persistent Graves' patients (versus newly diagnosed ones).

This clonotype was picked up a small number of times. Its cognate antigen is unknown. The TCR beta library used iRepertoire HTBI primers with Arm-PCR amplification of CDR3. Using its own MiXCR run on the multiplex PCR reads, TCRdb lists one record per CDR3 protein. Of more than 350,000 distinct CDR3 sequences listed, over 20% are singletons. The time point: persistent/refractory GD, antithyroid drugs over 5 years with positive TRAb. PBMC-extracted RNA yielded the TCR library. An endocrinology department in Xi'an, China, supplied the patients. V gave up 3 bases and J gave up 4 bases, with 10 bases separating them. Per germline, CDR1 DFQATT and CDR2 SNEGSKA (reference sequence). This CDR3 region has 14 residues.

The chain recombines TRBV20-1 with TRBJ2-6; no reliable D call. This clonotype was sampled from a female donor with Graves disease. Sample: peripheral blood mononuclear cells (PBMCs), taken when the disease was refractory, from a patient treated with antithyroid drugs. The CDR3 is CSARMTAGANVLTF. CDR3 coding DNA: TGCAGTGCTAGGATGACGGCGGGGGCCAACGTCCTGACTTTC.